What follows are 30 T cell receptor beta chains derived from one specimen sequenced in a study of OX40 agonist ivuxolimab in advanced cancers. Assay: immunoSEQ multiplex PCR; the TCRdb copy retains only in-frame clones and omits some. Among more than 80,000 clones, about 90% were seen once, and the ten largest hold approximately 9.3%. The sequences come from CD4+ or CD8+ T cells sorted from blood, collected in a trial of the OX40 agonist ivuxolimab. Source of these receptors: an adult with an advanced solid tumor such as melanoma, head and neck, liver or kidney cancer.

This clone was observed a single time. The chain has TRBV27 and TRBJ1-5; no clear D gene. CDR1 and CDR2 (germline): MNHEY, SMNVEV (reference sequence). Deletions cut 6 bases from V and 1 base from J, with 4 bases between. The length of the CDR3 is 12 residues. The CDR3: CASRESNQPQHF. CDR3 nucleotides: TGTGCCAGCAGGGAGAGCAATCAGCCCCAGCATTTT.

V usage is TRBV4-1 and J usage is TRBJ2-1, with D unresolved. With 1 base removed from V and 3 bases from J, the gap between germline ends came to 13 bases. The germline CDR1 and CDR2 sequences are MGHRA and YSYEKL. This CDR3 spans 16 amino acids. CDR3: CASSQVASPVYNEQFF. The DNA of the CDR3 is TGCGCCAGCAGCCAAGTAGCATCCCCGGTCTACAATGAGCAGTTCTTC.

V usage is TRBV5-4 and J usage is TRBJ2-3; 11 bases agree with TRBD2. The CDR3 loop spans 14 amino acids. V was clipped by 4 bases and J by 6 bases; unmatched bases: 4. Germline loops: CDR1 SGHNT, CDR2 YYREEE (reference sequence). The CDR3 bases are TGTGCCAGCAGCCCGGGACTAGCGGTGGATACGCAGTATTTT. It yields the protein CASSPGLAVDTQYF.

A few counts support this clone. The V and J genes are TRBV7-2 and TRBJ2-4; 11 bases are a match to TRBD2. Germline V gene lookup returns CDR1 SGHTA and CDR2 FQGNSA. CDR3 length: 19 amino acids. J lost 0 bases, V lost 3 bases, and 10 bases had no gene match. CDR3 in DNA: TGTGCCAGCAGCTTCGGACTAGCGGGCCCGTTAAGAGCCAAAAACATTCAGTACTTC. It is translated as CASSFGLAGPLRAKNIQYF.

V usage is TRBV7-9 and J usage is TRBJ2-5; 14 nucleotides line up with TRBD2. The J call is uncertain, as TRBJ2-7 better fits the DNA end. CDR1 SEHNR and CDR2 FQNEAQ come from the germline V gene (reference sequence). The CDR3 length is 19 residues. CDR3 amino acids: CASSLGGLAGELSPYEQYF. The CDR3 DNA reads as TGTGCCAGCAGCTTAGGGGGACTAGCGGGGGAACTATCCCCCTACGAGCAGTACTTC.

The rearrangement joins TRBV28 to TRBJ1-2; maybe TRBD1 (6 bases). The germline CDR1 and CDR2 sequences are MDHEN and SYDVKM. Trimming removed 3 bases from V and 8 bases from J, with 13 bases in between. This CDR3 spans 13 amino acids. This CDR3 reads CASSFQTGHGYTF. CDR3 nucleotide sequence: TGTGCCAGCAGTTTTCAGACAGGACACGGCTACACCTTC.

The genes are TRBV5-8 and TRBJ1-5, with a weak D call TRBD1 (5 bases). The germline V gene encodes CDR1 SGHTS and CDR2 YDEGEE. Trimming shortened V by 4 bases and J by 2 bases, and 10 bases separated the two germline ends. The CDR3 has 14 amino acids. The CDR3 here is CASSARVGNQPQHF. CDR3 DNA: TGTGCCAGCAGCGCCAGGGTGGGCAATCAGCCCCAGCATTTT. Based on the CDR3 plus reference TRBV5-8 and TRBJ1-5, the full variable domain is EAGVTQSPTHLIKTRGQQATLRCSPISGHTSVYWYQQALGLGLQFLLWYDEGEERNRGNFPPRFSGRQFPNYSSELNVNALELEDSALYLCASSARVGNQPQHFGDGTRLSIL.

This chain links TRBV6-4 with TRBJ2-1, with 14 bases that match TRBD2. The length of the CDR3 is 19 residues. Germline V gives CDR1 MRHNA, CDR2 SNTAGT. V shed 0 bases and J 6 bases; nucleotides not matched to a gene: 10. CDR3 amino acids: CASSDSRLAGGPPSNEQFF. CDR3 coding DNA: TGTGCCAGCAGTGACTCCAGACTAGCGGGAGGGCCCCCTAGCAATGAGCAGTTCTTC.

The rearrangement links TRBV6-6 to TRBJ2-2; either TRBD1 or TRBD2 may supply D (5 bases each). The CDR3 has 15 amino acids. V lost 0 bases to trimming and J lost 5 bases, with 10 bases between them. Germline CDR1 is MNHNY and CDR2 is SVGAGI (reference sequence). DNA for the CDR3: TGTGCCAGCAGTTACTCGGGACGGATGACCGGGGAGCTGTTTTTT. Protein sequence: CASSYSGRMTGELFF.

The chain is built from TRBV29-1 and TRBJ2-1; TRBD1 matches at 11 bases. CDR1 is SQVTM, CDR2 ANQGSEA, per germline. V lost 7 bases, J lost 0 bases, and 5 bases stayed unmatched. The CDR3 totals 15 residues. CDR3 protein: CSAAGTGGSYNEQFF. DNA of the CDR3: TGCAGCGCAGCCGGGACAGGGGGCTCCTACAATGAGCAGTTCTTC.

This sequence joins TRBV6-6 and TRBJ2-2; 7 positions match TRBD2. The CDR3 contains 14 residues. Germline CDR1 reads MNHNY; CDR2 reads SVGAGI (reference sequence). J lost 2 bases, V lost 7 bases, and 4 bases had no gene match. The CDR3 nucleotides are TGTGCCAGCAAACCGGGACTAAACACCGGGGAGCTGTTTTTT. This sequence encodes CASKPGLNTGELFF.

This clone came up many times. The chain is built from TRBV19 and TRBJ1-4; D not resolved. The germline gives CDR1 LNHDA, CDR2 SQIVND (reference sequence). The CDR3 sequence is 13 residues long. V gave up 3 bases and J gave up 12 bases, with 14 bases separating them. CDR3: CASSIRTAVELFF. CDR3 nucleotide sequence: TGTGCCAGTAGTATCCGGACCGCGGTCGAACTGTTTTTT.

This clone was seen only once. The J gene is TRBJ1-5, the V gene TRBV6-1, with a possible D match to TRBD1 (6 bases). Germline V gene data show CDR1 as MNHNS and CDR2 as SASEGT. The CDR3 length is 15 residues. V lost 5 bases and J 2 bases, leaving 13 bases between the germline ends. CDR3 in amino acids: CASSPQGLGNQPQHF. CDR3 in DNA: TGTGCCAGCAGTCCACAGGGATTGGGCAATCAGCCCCAGCATTTT.

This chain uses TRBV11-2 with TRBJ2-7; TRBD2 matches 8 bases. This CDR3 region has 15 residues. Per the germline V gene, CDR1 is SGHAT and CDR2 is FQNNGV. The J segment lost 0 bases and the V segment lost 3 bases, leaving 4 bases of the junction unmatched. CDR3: CASSFYGTSSYEQYF. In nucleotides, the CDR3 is TGTGCCAGCAGCTTCTACGGGACTAGCTCCTACGAGCAGTACTTC. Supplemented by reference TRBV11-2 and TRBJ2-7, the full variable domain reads EAGVAQSPRYKIIEKRQSVAFWCNPISGHATLYWYQQILGQGPKLLIQFQNNGVVDDSQLPKDRFSAERLKGVDSTLKIQPAKLEDSAVYLCASSFYGTSSYEQYFGPGTRLTVT.

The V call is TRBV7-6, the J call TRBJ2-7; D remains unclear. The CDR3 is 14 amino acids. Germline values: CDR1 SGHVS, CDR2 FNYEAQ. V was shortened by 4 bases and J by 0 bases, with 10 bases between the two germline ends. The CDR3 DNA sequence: TGTGCCAGCAGCTGGAGTCAGGCCTCCTACGAGCAGTACTTC. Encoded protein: CASSWSQASYEQYF.

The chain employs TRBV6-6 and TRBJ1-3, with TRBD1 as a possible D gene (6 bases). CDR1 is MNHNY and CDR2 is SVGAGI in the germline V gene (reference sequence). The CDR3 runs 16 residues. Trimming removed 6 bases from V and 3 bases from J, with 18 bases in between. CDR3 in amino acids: CASRESSGAVGNTIYF. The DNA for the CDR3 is TGTGCCAGCAGAGAAAGTTCGGGGGCCGTTGGAAACACCATATATTTT.

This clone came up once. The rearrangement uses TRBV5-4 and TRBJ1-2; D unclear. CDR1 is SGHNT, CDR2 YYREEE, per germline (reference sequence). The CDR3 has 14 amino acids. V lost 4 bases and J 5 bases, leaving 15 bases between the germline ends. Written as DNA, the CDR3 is TGTGCCAGCAGCCTGCTCGGTGTGGCTTATGGCTACACCTTC. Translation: CASSLLGVAYGYTF.

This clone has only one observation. The CDR3 DNA reads TGTGCCAGCAGCGGGGGACCACTTAGCTCCTACGAGCAGTACTTC. Protein product: CASSGGPLSSYEQYF. This chain links TRBV9 with TRBJ2-7; D may be TRBD1 or TRBD2 (5 bases each). Germline V lookup: CDR1 SGDLS, CDR2 YYNGEE. The CDR3 is 15 amino acids. Trimming left V 3 bases short and J 0 bases short, with 13 bases between.

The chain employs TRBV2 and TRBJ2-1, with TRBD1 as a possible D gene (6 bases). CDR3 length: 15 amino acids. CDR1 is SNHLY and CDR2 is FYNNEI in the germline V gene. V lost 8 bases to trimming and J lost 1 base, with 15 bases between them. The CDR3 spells CASGASRGSYNEQFF. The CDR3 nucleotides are TGTGCCAGCGGAGCTAGCAGGGGTTCCTACAATGAGCAGTTCTTC. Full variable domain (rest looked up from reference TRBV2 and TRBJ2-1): EPEVTQTPSHQVTQMGQEVILRCVPISNHLYFYWYRQILGQKVEFLVSFYNNEISEKSEIFDDQFSVERPDGSNFTLKIRSTKLEDSAMYFCASGASRGSYNEQFFGPGTRLTVL.

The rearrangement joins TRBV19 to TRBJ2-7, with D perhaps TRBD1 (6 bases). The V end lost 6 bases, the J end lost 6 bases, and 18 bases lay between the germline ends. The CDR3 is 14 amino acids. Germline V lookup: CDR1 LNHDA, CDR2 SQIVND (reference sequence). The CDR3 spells CASSHIRDKPEQYF. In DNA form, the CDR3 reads TGTGCCAGTAGCCACATCCGGGACAAGCCCGAGCAGTACTTC.

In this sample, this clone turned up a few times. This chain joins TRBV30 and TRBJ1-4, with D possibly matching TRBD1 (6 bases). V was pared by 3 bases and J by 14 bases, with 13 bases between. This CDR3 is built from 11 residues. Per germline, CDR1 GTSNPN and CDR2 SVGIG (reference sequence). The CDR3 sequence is CAWSAGVDLFF. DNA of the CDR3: TGTGCCTGGAGCGCAGGGGTAGACCTGTTTTTT.

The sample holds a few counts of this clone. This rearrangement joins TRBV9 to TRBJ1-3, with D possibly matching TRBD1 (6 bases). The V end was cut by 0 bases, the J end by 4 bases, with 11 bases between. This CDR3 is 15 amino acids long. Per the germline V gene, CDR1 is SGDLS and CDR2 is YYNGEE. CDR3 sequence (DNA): TGTGCCAGCAGCGTAGGGCAGGGGATAGGAAACACCATATATTTT. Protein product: CASSVGQGIGNTIYF.

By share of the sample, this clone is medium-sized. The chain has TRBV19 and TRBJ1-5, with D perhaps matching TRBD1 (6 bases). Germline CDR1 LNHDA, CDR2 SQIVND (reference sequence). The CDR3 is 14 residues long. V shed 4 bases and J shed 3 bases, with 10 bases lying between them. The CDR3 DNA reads TGTGCCAGTAGTAACAGGGTATTCAATCAGCCCCAGCATTTT. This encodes CASSNRVFNQPQHF.

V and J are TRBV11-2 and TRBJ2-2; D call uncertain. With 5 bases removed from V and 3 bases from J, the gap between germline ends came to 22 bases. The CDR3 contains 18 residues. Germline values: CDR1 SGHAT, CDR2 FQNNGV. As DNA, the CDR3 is TGTGCCAGCAGCCCACGAAGGGTTTCTCAGCCGGACACCGGGGAGCTGTTTTTT. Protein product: CASSPRRVSQPDTGELFF.

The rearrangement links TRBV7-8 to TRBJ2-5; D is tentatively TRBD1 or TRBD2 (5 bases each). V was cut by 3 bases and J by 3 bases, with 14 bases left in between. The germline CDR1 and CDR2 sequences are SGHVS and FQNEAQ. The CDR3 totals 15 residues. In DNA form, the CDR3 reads TGTGCCAGCAGCTTGGTCTCAGGGAGCAAAGAGACCCAGTACTTC. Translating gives CASSLVSGSKETQYF.

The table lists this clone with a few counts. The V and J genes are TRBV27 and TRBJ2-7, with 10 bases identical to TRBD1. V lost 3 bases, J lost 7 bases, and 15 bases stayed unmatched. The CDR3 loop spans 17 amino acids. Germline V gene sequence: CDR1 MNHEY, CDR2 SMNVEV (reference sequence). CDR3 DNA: TGTGCCAGCAGTTTTGTCTCTAGGGGACAGGGGCCTGGGGAGCAGTACTTC. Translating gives CASSFVSRGQGPGEQYF.

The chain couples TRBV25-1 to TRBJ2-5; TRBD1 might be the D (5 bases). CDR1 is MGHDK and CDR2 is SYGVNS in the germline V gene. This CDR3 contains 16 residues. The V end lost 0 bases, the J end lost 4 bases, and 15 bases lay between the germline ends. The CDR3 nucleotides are TGTGCCAGCAGTGAATACCTCGGGTCCCAGGGAGAGACCCAGTACTTC. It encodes CASSEYLGSQGETQYF.

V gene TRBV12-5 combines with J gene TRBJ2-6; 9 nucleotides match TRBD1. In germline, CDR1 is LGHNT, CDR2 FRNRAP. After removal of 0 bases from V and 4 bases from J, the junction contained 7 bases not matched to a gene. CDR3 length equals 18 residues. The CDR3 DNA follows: TGTGCTAGTGGTTTGGTACTTGGACAGGGGTCAGGGGCCAACGTCCTGACTTTC. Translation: CASGLVLGQGSGANVLTF.

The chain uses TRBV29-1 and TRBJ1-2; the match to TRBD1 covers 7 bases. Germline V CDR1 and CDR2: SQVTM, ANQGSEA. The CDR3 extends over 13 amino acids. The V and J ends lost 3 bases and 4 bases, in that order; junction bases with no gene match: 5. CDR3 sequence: CSVEGTEPYGYTF. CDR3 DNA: TGCAGCGTTGAGGGGACAGAGCCCTATGGCTACACCTTC. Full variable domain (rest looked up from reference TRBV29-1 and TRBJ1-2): SAVISQKPSRDICQRGTSLTIQCQVDSQVTMMFWYRQQPGQSLTLIATANQGSEATYESGFVIDKFPISRPNLTFSTLTVSNMSPEDSSIYLCSVEGTEPYGYTFGSGTRLTVV.

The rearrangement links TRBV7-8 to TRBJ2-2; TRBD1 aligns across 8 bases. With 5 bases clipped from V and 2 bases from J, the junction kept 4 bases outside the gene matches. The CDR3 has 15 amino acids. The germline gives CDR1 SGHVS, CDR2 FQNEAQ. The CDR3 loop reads CASSRQGPNTGELFF. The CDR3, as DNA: TGTGCCAGCAGCAGACAGGGGCCAAACACCGGGGAGCTGTTTTTT. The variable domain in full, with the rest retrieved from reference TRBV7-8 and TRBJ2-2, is GAGVSQSPRYKVAKRGQDVALRCDPISGHVSLFWYQQALGQGPEFLTYFQNEAQLDKSGLPSDRFFAERPEGSVSTLKIQRTQQEDSAVYLCASSRQGPNTGELFFGEGSRLTVL.